The sequence of this T cell receptor (beta chain) was determined in a study of blood T cell repertoires in COVID-19. Study-wide context: The analysed material was cDNA or gDNA that came from T cells, B-cell-depleted T cells, or PBMCs.

In the authors' workflow: Reference gene primer amplification yielded estimated nucleated cell counts. Here immunoSEQ multiplex PCR was the method, and the copy in TCRdb shows in-frame clones only, minus some. V and J calls and clone size are those listed in that table; D and trimming were worked out from the DNA. The sample has about 400,000 clones; 88% are singletons. Cohorts were based on clinical histories the participants reported. Germline values: CDR1 MGHRA, CDR2 YSYEKL. The CDR3 loop spans 15 amino acids. V gave up 4 bases and J gave up 5 bases; unmatched junction bases: 5. The source of this sequence is a woman aged 35 to 49 with acute COVID-19. What was sequenced was PBMCs or T cells enriched from blood (not recorded which). The V call is TRBV4-1, the J call TRBJ2-2; 9 nucleotides match TRBD1. The chain's CDR3 is CASSPGTGRTGELFF. CDR3 nucleotide sequence: TGCGCCAGCAGCCCCGGGACAGGGCGAACCGGGGAGCTGTTTTTT.